This T cell receptor beta chain derives from a study of T cell responses to AZD1222 COVID-19 vaccine. Germline V CDR1 and CDR2: SNHLY, FYNNEI. The CDR3 is 17 residues long. V gave up 11 bases and J gave up 4 bases, with 28 bases separating them. Generated by immunoSEQ multiplex PCR, the TCRdb table keeps only in-frame clones and is missing some. There are some 190,000 clones in the sample; about nine tenths occur only once, and approximately 1.9% lies in the top ten. Notes on this clone: Its antigen is undetermined.

General study findings and limits: Spike-wide vaccine-associated CD4 TCRs dominated at 160-218 and 743-854. Clonal diversity was possibly underestimated, and white British individuals and females predominated among donors. Baseline serostatus was positive in only 5 to 7 AZD1222 recipients.

Sequencing used peripheral blood, obtained 28 days after the second AZD1222 dose. This clonotype was obtained from an adult who received the AZD1222 COVID-19 vaccine. The genes are TRBV2 and TRBJ2-3; D may be TRBD1 (6 bases). The CDR3 DNA is TGTGCCGGACTTAAATTCCAACAGGGTGGTCGGGCAGATACGCAGTATTTT. Amino acids: CAGLKFQQGGRADTQYF.